Shown below are 23 T cell receptor beta chains from a single sample sequenced in a study of cytomegalovirus exposure and HLA in healthy donors. Vbeta (60) and Jbeta (13) primers were used in the PCR. The protocol was immunoSEQ multiplex PCR, while the TCRdb copy is restricted to in-frame clones and leaves out a portion. This sample yields 200,000 to 250,000 clones, of which about 79% are seen a single time; around 1.8% belongs to the top ten. Sequenced input: PBMCs. The receptors originated from a man aged 18 to 35 in good health and CMV-seronegative.

This clone was seen more than once but under ten times. The rearrangement joins TRBV11-2 to TRBJ2-5; possibly TRBD2 for D (5 bases). The CDR3 is 14 residues long. Looked up from germline, CDR1 is SGHAT and CDR2 is FQNNGV. The V and J ends lost 5 bases and 3 bases respectively, with 13 bases between them. CDR3: CASSPMGREETQYF. CDR3 nucleotide sequence: TGTGCCAGCAGCCCAATGGGGAGAGAAGAGACCCAGTACTTC.

This clone was observed a handful of times. This rearrangement joins TRBV9 to TRBJ1-6, with 9 bases aligning to TRBD1. The length of the CDR3 is 15 residues. V gave up 3 bases and J gave up 5 bases; unmatched junction bases: 3. Per germline, CDR1 SGDLS and CDR2 YYNGEE. Written as DNA, the CDR3 is TGTGCCAGCAGCGCCGGGACAGGGAATAATTCACCCCTCCACTTT. Translated: CASSAGTGNNSPLHF. Filled out from reference TRBV9 and TRBJ1-6, the complete variable domain reads DSGVTQTPKHLITATGQRVTLRCSPRSGDLSVYWYQQSLDQGLQFLIQYYNGEERAKGNILERFSAQQFPDLHSELNLSSLELGDSALYFCASSAGTGNNSPLHFGNGTRLTVT.

The rearrangement uses TRBV4-2 and TRBJ2-4; 11 bases match TRBD1. The CDR3 has 15 residues. V gave up 5 bases and J gave up 6 bases; unmatched junction bases: 6. Germline values: CDR1 LGHNA, CDR2 YNFKEQ. The CDR3 region has the DNA TGTGCCAGCAGCAATACCGGGACAGGGGGAAACATTCAGTACTTC. Translation gives CASSNTGTGGNIQYF.

V is TRBV28 and J is TRBJ2-7, with D tentatively TRBD1 (5 bases). There are 13 residues in the CDR3. V lost 3 bases and J 2 bases, leaving 8 bases between the germline ends. CDR1 is MDHEN, CDR2 SYDVKM, per germline. In nucleotides, the CDR3 is TGTGCCAGCAGTTTGACAGACCCCTACGAGCAGTACTTC. Translation gives CASSLTDPYEQYF.

The J gene is TRBJ2-7, the V gene TRBV7-9; D is undetermined. The length of the CDR3 is 18 residues. The V gene's germline CDR1 is SEHNR and CDR2 FQNEAQ (reference sequence). Trimming shortened V by 5 bases and J by 2 bases, and 25 bases separated the two germline ends. CDR3 protein: CASSQDLGWADSPYEQYF. CDR3 coding DNA: TGTGCCAGCAGCCAAGATCTTGGCTGGGCAGATTCTCCCTACGAGCAGTACTTC. The complete variable domain, with remaining parts taken from reference TRBV7-9 and TRBJ2-7, reads DTGVSQNPRHKITKRGQNVTFRCDPISEHNRLYWYRQTLGQGPEFLTYFQNEAQLEKSRLLSDRFSAERPKGSFSTLEIQRTEQGDSAMYLCASSQDLGWADSPYEQYFGPGTRLTVT.

The V and J genes are TRBV19 and TRBJ1-5, with 10 positions matching TRBD1. Germline CDR1 is LNHDA and CDR2 is SQIVND (reference sequence). The CDR3 has 16 amino acids. V trimming: 6 bases; J trimming: 2 bases; junction bases outside the gene matches: 7. CDR3 in amino acids: CASRPGTGVGNQPQHF. DNA for the CDR3: TGTGCCAGTAGGCCCGGGACAGGGGTTGGCAATCAGCCCCAGCATTTT.

This chain connects TRBV7-3 to TRBJ2-1; 13 nucleotides agree with TRBD2. CDR1 is SGHTA, CDR2 FQGTGA, per germline. V lost 5 bases, J lost 13 bases, and 17 bases stayed unmatched. This CDR3 region has 17 residues. The CDR3 reads CASSPLQSTSGGLIQFF. CDR3 coding DNA: TGTGCCAGCAGCCCTCTCCAATCGACTAGCGGGGGGTTAATTCAGTTCTTC.

The chain has TRBV30 and TRBJ2-5; 10 bases fit TRBD1. CDR1 is GTSNPN and CDR2 is SVGIG in the germline V gene (reference sequence). J gave up 4 bases and V 8 bases, and 7 bases lay outside the gene matches. The CDR3 runs 13 residues. This CDR3 reads CAHDRGRRETQYF. CDR3 nucleotides: TGTGCCCATGACAGGGGGCGGCGAGAGACCCAGTACTTC.

This clone was picked up a small number of times. The chain employs TRBV30 and TRBJ2-7; 7 bases line up with TRBD1. V was clipped by 5 bases and J by 5 bases; unmatched bases: 6. CDR1 is GTSNPN, CDR2 SVGIG, per germline (reference sequence). The CDR3 covers 12 residues. The CDR3 loop is CAWGSTGDEQYF. Written as DNA, the CDR3 is TGTGCCTGGGGCTCAACAGGGGACGAGCAGTACTTC.

This chain joins TRBV4-2 and TRBJ1-2; D unclear. Per germline, CDR1 LGHNA and CDR2 YNFKEQ. The CDR3 spans 14 residues. V was pared by 0 bases and J by 0 bases, with 5 bases between. The CDR3 nucleotides are TGTGCCAGCAGCCAAGATCCAGCTAACTATGGCTACACCTTC. Protein sequence: CASSQDPANYGYTF.

The genes are TRBV23-1 and TRBJ2-3, with 9 bases that match TRBD1. TRBV23-1 is classed as an ORF, of uncertain function. The ends lost 7 bases at V and 4 bases at J; junction bases unmatched: 9. The CDR3 loop spans 15 amino acids. The CDR3 protein is CASIHTGQGPDTQYF. The CDR3 DNA follows: TGCGCCAGCATCCACACGGGACAGGGCCCAGATACGCAGTATTTT.

The V gene is TRBV5-4, the J gene TRBJ2-1; D is uncertain. Looked up from germline, CDR1 is SGHNT and CDR2 is YYREEE (reference sequence). The CDR3 extends over 15 amino acids. V lost 4 bases to trimming and J lost 4 bases, with 15 bases between them. CDR3 amino acids: CASSGETRMYNEQFF. The CDR3 DNA is TGTGCCAGCAGCGGCGAGACAAGGATGTACAATGAGCAGTTCTTC. Filled out from reference TRBV5-4 and TRBJ2-1, the complete variable domain reads ETGVTQSPTHLIKTRGQQVTLRCSSQSGHNTVSWYQQALGQGPQFIFQYYREEENGRGNFPPRFSGLQFPNYSSELNVNALELDDSALYLCASSGETRMYNEQFFGPGTRLTVL.

This rearrangement joins TRBV4-3 to TRBJ2-7; 8 bases are shared with TRBD1. This CDR3 comprises 14 residues. Germline CDR1 is LGHNA and CDR2 is YSLEER. Losses at the gene ends were 4 bases for V and 2 bases for J; bases not matched to a gene: 4. The CDR3 coding sequence is TGCGCCAGCAGCCTCGGACAGGGTCCCTACGAGCAGTACTTC. Translation gives CASSLGQGPYEQYF.

The chain joins TRBV11-2 to TRBJ2-2; 7 bases map to TRBD1. Trimming removed 5 bases from V and 2 bases from J; junction bases left unmatched: 14. In germline, CDR1 is SGHAT, CDR2 FQNNGV. The CDR3 covers 18 residues. The CDR3: CASSPRPTTGSNTGELFF. The CDR3 DNA reads as TGTGCCAGCAGCCCACGCCCCACGACAGGGAGTAACACCGGGGAGCTGTTTTTT.

This clone was seen just once. V gene TRBV6-6 combines with J gene TRBJ2-7, with unresolved D. The CDR3 runs to 14 residues. The V and J ends lost 5 bases and 3 bases respectively, with 14 bases between them. Germline V gene sequence: CDR1 MNHNY, CDR2 SVGAGI (reference sequence). The CDR3 DNA reads as TGTGCCAGCAGTCTATCGACAAAGGTCTACGAGCAGTACTTC. Its translation is CASSLSTKVYEQYF.

V usage is TRBV28 and J usage is TRBJ2-6; D is uncertain. The CDR3 is 17 amino acids. Between the trimmed V and J ends, which lost 6 bases and 4 bases, there was a span of 19 bases. CDR1 and CDR2 (germline): MDHEN, SYDVKM. The CDR3 sequence: CASSPWVQASGANVLTF. CDR3 DNA sequence: TGTGCCAGCAGCCCGTGGGTTCAGGCATCGGGGGCCAACGTCCTGACTTTC.

The chain carries TRBV25-1 and TRBJ2-7, with TRBD2 matching over 8 bases. Germline assignment: CDR1 MGHDK and CDR2 SYGVNS. The CDR3 has 17 residues. With 3 bases clipped from V and 2 bases from J, the junction kept 12 bases outside the gene matches. The CDR3 nucleotides read TGTGCCAGCAGTGATTCCCTCGGGGGGGGGACTACCTACGAGCAGTACTTC. As protein: CASSDSLGGGTTYEQYF.

The CDR3 coding sequence is TGCGCCAGCAGCTTCCTGGGACAGGGGAACAATGAGCAGTTCTTC. Protein product: CASSFLGQGNNEQFF. The chain links TRBV5-1 to TRBJ2-1, with 10 bases lining up with TRBD1. Trimming at V came to 2 bases and at J to 5 bases, leaving 4 bases not matched to a gene. CDR3 length: 15 residues. CDR1 is SGHRS and CDR2 is YFSETQ in the germline V gene.

This chain joins TRBV7-3 and TRBJ2-1, with D possibly TRBD2 on 6 matching bases. There are 14 residues in the CDR3. CDR1 SGHTA and CDR2 FQGTGA come from the germline V gene. The V end lost 5 bases, the J end lost 7 bases, and 15 bases lay between the germline ends. The CDR3 spells CASSPSGAVNEQFF. CDR3 DNA: TGTGCCAGCAGCCCCTCGGGAGCGGTGAATGAGCAGTTCTTC. The entire variable domain, with the rest obtained from reference TRBV7-3 and TRBJ2-1, is as follows: GAGVSQTPSNKVTEKGKYVELRCDPISGHTALYWYRQSLGQGPEFLIYFQGTGAADDSGLPNDRFFAVRPEGSVSTLKIQRTERGDSAVYLCASSPSGAVNEQFFGPGTRLTVL.

V and J are TRBV6-5 and TRBJ2-5; 12 bases map to TRBD2. This CDR3 spans 16 amino acids. Trimming removed 4 bases from V and 5 bases from J; junction bases left unmatched: 8. CDR1 is MNHEY and CDR2 is SVGAGI in the germline V gene. For the CDR3, the DNA is TGTGCCAGCAGTTCCCGGACTAGCGGGGTTCCGGAGACCCAGTACTTC. Its translation: CASSSRTSGVPETQYF.

The CDR3 DNA reads as TGTGCCAGCAGCCCCCGGACTAGCGGCTACGAGCAGTACTTC. This sequence encodes CASSPRTSGYEQYF. The chain links TRBV7-6 to TRBJ2-7; 10 bases are shared with TRBD2. In germline, CDR1 is SGHVS, CDR2 FNYEAQ. CDR3 length: 14 amino acids. V lost 5 bases, J lost 3 bases, and 4 bases stayed unmatched.

The gene calls are TRBV6-5 and TRBJ2-7, with 7 bases fitting TRBD2. Germline loops: CDR1 MNHEY, CDR2 SVGAGI. The CDR3 consists of 14 residues. With V trimmed by 7 bases and J by 0 bases, 6 bases remained unmatched. Written as DNA, the CDR3 is TGTGCCAGCAAACGACTAGCCGACTCCTACGAGCAGTACTTC. Protein: CASKRLADSYEQYF.

The chain is built from TRBV30 and TRBJ2-3; 10 bases line up with TRBD2. J gave up 2 bases and V 3 bases, and 8 bases lay outside the gene matches. The V gene's germline CDR1 is GTSNPN and CDR2 SVGIG (reference sequence). The CDR3 spans 16 residues. CDR3 amino acids: CAWRDRTSGYTDTQYF. The CDR3, as DNA: TGTGCCTGGAGGGACCGGACTAGCGGTTACACAGATACGCAGTATTTT.